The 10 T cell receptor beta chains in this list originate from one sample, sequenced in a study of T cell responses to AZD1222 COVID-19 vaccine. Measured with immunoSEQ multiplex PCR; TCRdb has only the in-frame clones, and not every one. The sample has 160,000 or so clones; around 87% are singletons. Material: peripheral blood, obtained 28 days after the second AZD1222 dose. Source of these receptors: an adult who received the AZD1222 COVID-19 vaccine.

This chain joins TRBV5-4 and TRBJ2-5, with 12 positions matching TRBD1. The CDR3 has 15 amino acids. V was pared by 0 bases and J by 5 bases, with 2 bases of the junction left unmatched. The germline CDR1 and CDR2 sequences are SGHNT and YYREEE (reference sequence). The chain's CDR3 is CASSLGGQGAETQYF. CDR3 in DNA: TGTGCCAGCAGCTTGGGGGGACAGGGGGCGGAGACCCAGTACTTC.

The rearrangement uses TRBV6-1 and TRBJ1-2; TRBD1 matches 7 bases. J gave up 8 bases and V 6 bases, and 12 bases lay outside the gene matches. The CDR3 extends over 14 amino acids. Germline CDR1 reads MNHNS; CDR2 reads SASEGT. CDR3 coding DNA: TGTGCCAGCAGCCGCGGGGAGGGGGCGCTCGGCTACACCTTC. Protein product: CASSRGEGALGYTF.

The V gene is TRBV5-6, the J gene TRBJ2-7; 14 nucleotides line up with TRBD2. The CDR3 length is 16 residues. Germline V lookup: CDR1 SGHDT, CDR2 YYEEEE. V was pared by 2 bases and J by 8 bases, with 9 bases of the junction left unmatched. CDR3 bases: TGTGCCAGCAGCTTTCCGTCCGGGACTAGCGGGAGTAAGCAGTACTTC. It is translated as CASSFPSGTSGSKQYF.

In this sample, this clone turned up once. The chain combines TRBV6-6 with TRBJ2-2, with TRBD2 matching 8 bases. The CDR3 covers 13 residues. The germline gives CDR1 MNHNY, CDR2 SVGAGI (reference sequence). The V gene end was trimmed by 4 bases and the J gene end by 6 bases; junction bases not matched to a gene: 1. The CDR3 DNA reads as TGTGCCAGCAGTTTACTAGCGGCCGGGGAGCTGTTTTTT. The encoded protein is CASSLLAAGELFF.

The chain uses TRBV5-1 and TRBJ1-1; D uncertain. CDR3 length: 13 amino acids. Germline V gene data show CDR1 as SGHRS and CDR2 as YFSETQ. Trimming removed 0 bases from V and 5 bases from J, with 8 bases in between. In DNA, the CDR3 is TGCGCCAGCAGCTTGGGCCGGAATACTGAAGCTTTCTTT. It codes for CASSLGRNTEAFF.

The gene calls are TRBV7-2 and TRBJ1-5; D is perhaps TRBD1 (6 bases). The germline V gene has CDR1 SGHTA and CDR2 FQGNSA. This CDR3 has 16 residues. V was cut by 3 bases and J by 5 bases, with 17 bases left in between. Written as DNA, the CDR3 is TGTGCCAGCAGCTTCCAGGACAGATATCCCTATCAGCCCCAGCATTTT. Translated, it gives CASSFQDRYPYQPQHF.

CDR3: CASSSTVDGYTF. In DNA form, the CDR3 reads TGCGCCAGCAGCTCGACAGTGGATGGCTACACCTTC. This chain links TRBV5-1 with TRBJ1-2; maybe TRBD1 (5 bases). This CDR3 has 12 residues. The V gene's germline CDR1 is SGHRS and CDR2 YFSETQ. Trimming took off 3 bases at V and 6 bases at J, with 9 bases between the two ends.

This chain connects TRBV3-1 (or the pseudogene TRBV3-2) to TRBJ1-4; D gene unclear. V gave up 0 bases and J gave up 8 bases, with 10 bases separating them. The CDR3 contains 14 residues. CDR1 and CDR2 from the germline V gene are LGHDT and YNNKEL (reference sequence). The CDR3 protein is CASSQEGYGEKLFF. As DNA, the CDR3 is TGTGCCAGCAGCCAAGAGGGGTATGGGGAAAAACTGTTTTTT.

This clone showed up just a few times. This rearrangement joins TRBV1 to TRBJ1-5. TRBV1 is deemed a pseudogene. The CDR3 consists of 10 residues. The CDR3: CTSSRQPQHF. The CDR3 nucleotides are TGCACCAGCAGCCGCCAGCCCCAGCATTTT.

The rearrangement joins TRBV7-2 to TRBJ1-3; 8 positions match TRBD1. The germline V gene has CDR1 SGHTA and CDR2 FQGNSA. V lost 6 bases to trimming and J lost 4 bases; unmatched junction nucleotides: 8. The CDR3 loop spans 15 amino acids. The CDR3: CASRSFQGAGNTIYF. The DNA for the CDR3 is TGTGCCAGCAGATCATTCCAGGGGGCCGGAAACACCATATATTTT.